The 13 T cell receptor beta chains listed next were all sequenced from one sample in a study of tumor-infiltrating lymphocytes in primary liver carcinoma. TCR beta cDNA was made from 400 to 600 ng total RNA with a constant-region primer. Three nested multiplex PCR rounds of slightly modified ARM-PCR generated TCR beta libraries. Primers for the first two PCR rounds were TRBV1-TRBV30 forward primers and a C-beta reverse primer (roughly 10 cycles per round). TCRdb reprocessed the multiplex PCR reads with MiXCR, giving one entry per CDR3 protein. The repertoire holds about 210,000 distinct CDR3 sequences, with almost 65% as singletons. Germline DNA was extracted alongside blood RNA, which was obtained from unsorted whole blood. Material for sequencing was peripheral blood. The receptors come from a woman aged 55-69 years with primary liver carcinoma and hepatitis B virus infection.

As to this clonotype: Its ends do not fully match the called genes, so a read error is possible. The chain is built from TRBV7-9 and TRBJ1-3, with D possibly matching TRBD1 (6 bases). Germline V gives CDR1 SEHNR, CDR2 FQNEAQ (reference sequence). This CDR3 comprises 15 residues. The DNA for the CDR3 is TGTGCCAACAGCTCAGGGGACCTCTCTGGAAACACCATATATTTT. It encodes CANSSGDLSGNTIYF.

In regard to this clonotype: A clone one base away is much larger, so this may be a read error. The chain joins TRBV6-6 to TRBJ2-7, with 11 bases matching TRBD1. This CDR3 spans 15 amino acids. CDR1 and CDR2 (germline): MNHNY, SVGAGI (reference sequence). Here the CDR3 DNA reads TGTGCCGGCAGTATAACGGACAGGGGGCGTAACGAGCAGTACTTC. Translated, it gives CAGSITDRGRNEQYF.

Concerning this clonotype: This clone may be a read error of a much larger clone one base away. This CDR3 is CASRNLARGNYEQYF. As DNA, the CDR3 is TGTGCCAGCAGAAATTTGGCAAGGGGAAACTACGAGCAGTACTTC. V is TRBV13 and J is TRBJ2-7, with a tentative D call TRBD1 (5 bases). CDR1 is PRHDT, CDR2 FYEKMQ, per germline (reference sequence). This CDR3 comprises 15 residues. The V end lost 6 bases, the J end lost 3 bases, and 18 bases lay between the germline ends.

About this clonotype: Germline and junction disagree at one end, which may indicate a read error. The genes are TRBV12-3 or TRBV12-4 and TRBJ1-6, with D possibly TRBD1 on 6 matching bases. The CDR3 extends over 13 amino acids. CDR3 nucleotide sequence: TGTGCTAGCAGTTCGAGGGGGGGTTCACCCCTCCGCTTT. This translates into CASSSRGGSPLRF.

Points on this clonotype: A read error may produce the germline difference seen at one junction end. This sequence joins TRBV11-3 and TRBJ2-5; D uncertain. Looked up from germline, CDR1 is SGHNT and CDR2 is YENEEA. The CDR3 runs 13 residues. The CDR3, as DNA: TGTGCTAGCAGTTTCGTGTACCAAGAGACCCAGTACTTC. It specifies CASSFVYQETQYF.

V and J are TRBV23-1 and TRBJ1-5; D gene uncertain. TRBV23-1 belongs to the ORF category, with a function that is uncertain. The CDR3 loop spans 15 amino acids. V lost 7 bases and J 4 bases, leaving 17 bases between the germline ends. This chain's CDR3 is CASTNLRTDNQPQHF. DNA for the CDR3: TGCGCCAGCACCAACCTCAGGACGGATAATCAGCCCCAGCATTTT.

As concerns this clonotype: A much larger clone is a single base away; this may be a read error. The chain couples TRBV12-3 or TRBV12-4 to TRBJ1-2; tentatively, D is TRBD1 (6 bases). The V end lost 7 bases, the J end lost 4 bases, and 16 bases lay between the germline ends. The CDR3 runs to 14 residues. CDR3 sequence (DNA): TGTGCCAGCAAGTACGAGACAGGAGCCTATGGCTACACCTTC. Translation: CASKYETGAYGYTF.

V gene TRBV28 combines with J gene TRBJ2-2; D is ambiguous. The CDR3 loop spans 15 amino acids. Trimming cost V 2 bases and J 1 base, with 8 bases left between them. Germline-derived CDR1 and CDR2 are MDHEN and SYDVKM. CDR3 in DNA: TGTGCCAGCAGTTTACCCCCCGGGAACACCGGGGAGCTGTTTTTT. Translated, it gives CASSLPPGNTGELFF.

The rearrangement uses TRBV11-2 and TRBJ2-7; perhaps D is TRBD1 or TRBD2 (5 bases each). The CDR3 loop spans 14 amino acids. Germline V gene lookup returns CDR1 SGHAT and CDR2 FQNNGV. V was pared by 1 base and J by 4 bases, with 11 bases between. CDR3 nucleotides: TGTGCCAGCAGCTTAGCTCGGGGCACATACGAGCAGTACTTC. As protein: CASSLARGTYEQYF.

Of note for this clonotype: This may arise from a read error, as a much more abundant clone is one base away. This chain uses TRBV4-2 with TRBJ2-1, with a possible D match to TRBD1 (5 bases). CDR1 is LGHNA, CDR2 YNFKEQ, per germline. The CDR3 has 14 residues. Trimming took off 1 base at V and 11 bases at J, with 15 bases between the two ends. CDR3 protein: CASSQGDQGNQQFF. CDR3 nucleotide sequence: TGTGCCAGCAGCCAAGGAGACCAGGGCAACCAGCAGTTCTTC.

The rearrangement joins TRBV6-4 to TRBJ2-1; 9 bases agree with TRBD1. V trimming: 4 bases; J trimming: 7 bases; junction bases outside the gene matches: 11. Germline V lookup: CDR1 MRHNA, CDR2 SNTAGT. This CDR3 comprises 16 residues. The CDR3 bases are TGTGCCAGCAGTGCTGCTGGGACAGGGTTTGGAAATGAGCAGTTCTTC. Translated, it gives CASSAAGTGFGNEQFF.

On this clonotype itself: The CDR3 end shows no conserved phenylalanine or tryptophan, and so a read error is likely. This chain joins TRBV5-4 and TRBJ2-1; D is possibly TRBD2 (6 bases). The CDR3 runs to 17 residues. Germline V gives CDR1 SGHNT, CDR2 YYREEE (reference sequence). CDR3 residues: CASSSFGAGSSYNEQFL. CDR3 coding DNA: TGTGCAAGCAGCTCCTTCGGGGCGGGAAGCTCCTACAATGAGCAGTTCCTC.

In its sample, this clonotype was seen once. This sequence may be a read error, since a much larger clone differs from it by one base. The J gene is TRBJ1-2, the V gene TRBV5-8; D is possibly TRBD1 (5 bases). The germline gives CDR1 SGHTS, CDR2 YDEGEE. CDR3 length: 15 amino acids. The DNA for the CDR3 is TGTGCCAGCACCTTGATGACAGCGGGAATCTCCGGCTACACCTTC. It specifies CASTLMTAGISGYTF. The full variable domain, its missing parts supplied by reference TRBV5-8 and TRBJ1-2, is EAGVTQSPTHLIKTRGQQATLRCSPISGHTSVYWYQQALGLGLQFLLWYDEGEERNRGNFPPRFSGRQFPNYSSELNVNALELEDSALYLCASTLMTAGISGYTFGSGTRLTVV.